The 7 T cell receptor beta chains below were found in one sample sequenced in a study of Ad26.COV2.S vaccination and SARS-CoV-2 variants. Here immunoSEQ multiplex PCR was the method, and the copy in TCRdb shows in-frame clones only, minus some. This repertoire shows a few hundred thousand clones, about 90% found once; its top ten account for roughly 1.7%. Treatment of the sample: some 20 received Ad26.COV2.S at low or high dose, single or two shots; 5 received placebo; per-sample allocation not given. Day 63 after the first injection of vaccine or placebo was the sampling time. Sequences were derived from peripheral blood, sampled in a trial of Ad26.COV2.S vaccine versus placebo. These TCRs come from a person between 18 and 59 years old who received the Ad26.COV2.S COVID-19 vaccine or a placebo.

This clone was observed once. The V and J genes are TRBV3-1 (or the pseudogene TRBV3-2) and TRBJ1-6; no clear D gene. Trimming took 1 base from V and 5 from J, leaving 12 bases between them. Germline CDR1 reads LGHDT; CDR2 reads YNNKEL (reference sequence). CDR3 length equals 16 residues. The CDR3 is CASSQACGFHNSPLHF. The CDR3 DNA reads TGTGCCAGCAGCCAAGCGTGCGGGTTTCATAATTCACCCCTCCACTTT.

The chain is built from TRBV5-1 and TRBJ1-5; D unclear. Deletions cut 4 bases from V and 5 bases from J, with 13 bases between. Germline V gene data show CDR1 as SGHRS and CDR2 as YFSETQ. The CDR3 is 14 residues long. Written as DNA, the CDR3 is TGCGCCAGCAGCGTAGGAGGGAAAGATCAGCCCCAGCATTTT. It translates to CASSVGGKDQPQHF.

CDR3 nucleotides: TGCGCCAGCAGCCAACCCGCGGGCGGGGCGAGGTCAGATACGCAGTATTTT. Its translation is CASSQPAGGARSDTQYF. The V gene is TRBV4-3, the J gene TRBJ2-3; D may be TRBD2 (6 bases). Trimming left V 2 bases short and J 4 bases short, with 19 bases between. The CDR3 contains 17 residues. The germline V gene encodes CDR1 LGHNA and CDR2 YSLEER.

The CDR3 DNA reads as TGTGCCAGCAGCTTAGCGGCCACCTATGGCTACACCTTC. It encodes CASSLAATYGYTF. The chain is built from TRBV11-2 and TRBJ1-2; no reliable D call. V lost 1 base and J lost 4, with 7 bases in between. Germline CDR1 is SGHAT and CDR2 is FQNNGV. CDR3 size: 13 residues.

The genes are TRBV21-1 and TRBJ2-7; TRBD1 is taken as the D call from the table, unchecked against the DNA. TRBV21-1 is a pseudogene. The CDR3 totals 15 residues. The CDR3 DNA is TGTGCCAGCAGCAAATTGGTACAGATAAACTACGAGCAGTACTTC. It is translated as CASSKLVQINYEQYF.

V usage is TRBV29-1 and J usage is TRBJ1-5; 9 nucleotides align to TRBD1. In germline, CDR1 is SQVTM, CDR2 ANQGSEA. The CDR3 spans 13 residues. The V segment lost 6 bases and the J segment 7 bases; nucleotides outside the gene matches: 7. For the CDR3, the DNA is TGCAGCGTCGCGACAGGGGGTTACCAGCCCCAGCATTTT. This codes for CSVATGGYQPQHF. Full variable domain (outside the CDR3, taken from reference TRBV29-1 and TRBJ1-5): SAVISQKPSRDICQRGTSLTIQCQVDSQVTMMFWYRQQPGQSLTLIATANQGSEATYESGFVIDKFPISRPNLTFSTLTVSNMSPEDSSIYLCSVATGGYQPQHFGDGTRLSIL.

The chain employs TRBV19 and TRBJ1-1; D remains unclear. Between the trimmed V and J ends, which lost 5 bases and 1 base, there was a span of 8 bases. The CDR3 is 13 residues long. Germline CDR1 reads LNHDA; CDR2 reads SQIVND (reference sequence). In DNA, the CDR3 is TGTGCCAGTAGTTTTCTAAGGAACACTGAAGCTTTCTTT. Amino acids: CASSFLRNTEAFF.